Shown below are 25 T cell receptor beta chains from a single sample sequenced in a study of T cells in localized non-small cell lung cancer (TCRdb year 2020). The library was produced with the immunoSEQ multiplex PCR assay. The source is immuneACCESS, and TCRdb retained only in-frame sequences with V and J called. Part of the clones is not carried over; for the studies checked, unresolved V genes explain less than half of this, and the remainder is unexplained. Here the sample has 65,000 to 95,000 clones; 80% occur a single time. About a fifth of the sample belongs to the ten largest clones. This sample comprised PBMCs, obtained before any cancer treatment. These receptors originate from a man between 35 and 75 years old with stage II squamous cell lung carcinoma.

V gene TRBV7-3 combines with J gene TRBJ2-3; 8 bases are a match to TRBD2. CDR1 and CDR2 (germline): SGHTA, FQGTGA. Trimming cost V 3 bases and J 3 bases; bases outside gene matches: 8. This CDR3 is built from 16 residues. In DNA form, the CDR3 reads TGTGCCAGCAGCTTGGCCGGGAGGGCTGGGACAGATACGCAGTATTTT. As protein: CASSLAGRAGTDTQYF.

This chain uses TRBV7-9 with TRBJ2-3; TRBD2 matches 13 bases. V shed 4 bases and J 3 bases; nucleotides not matched to a gene: 7. This CDR3 spans 17 amino acids. CDR1 is SEHNR and CDR2 is FQNEAQ in the germline V gene (reference sequence). CDR3 nucleotide sequence: TGTGCCAGCAGCTCCGGGACTAGCGGGAAACTGACAGATACGCAGTATTTT. Its protein product is CASSSGTSGKLTDTQYF.

The chain combines TRBV4-2 with TRBJ2-5, with TRBD1 identical over 8 bases. The germline CDR1 and CDR2 sequences are LGHNA and YNFKEQ. This CDR3 is 16 amino acids long. The V segment lost 4 bases and the J segment 4 bases; nucleotides outside the gene matches: 11. CDR3 amino acids: CASSPTGGSESETQYF. CDR3 nucleotide sequence: TGTGCCAGCAGCCCTACAGGGGGGTCGGAGTCAGAGACCCAGTACTTC.

V gene TRBV5-1 combines with J gene TRBJ2-5, with 9 bases aligning to TRBD1. Gene TRBJ2-7 matches the end of the DNA better, so the J call may be wrong. This CDR3 comprises 13 residues. The V gene's germline CDR1 is SGHRS and CDR2 YFSETQ. The CDR3 spells CASSPGQGNEQYF. CDR3 bases: TGCGCCAGCAGTCCGGGACAGGGTAACGAGCAGTACTTC.

The chain employs TRBV7-9 and TRBJ1-1, with a weak D call TRBD1 (5 bases). Trimming stripped 0 bases from V and 1 base from J, with 12 bases between. CDR3 size: 16 residues. Germline assignment: CDR1 SEHNR and CDR2 FQNEAQ (reference sequence). The CDR3 region is CASSLAKGRGNTEAFF. The CDR3 coding sequence is TGTGCCAGCAGCTTAGCAAAGGGGCGCGGGAACACTGAAGCTTTCTTT.

The V and J genes are TRBV6-4 and TRBJ2-1; D possibly corresponds to TRBD2 (6 bases). Germline V gene lookup returns CDR1 MRHNA and CDR2 SNTAGT. V lost 5 bases and J lost 6, with 11 bases in between. The CDR3 loop spans 13 amino acids. The CDR3 region has the DNA TGTGCCAGCAGTTTAGAGGAGGGCAATGAGCAGTTCTTC. Amino acids: CASSLEEGNEQFF.

The V call is TRBV5-8, the J call TRBJ2-1, with TRBD1 as a possible D gene (6 bases). V was pared by 9 bases and J by 4 bases, with 8 bases between. There are 11 residues in the CDR3. Germline V gene sequence: CDR1 SGHTS, CDR2 YDEGEE. The CDR3 bases are TGTGCCAACGGACAGTACAATGAGCAGTTCTTC. It encodes CANGQYNEQFF.

V gene TRBV15 combines with J gene TRBJ2-2; TRBD2 agrees at 10 bases. V lost 1 base to trimming and J lost 4 bases; unmatched junction nucleotides: 6. Germline assignment: CDR1 LNHNV and CDR2 YYDKDF (reference sequence). This CDR3 is built from 17 residues. In DNA form, the CDR3 reads TGTGCCACCAGCAGAGGAGCTGGACTAGCGGCCACCGGGGAGCTGTTTTTT. Its translation: CATSRGAGLAATGELFF.

The chain couples TRBV6-5 to TRBJ2-7; TRBD1 matches 9 bases. Trimming took 7 bases from V and 5 from J; bases not matched to a gene: 9. CDR1 is MNHEY, CDR2 SVGAGI, per germline. The CDR3 is 14 residues long. CDR3 nucleotides: TGTGCCAGCACCAAGACAGGGGGAGGCGACGAGCAGTACTTC. It is translated as CASTKTGGGDEQYF.

This chain connects TRBV28 to TRBJ1-1; D is ambiguous. The CDR3 extends over 16 amino acids. V was shortened by 8 bases and J by 1 base, with 20 bases between the two germline ends. Germline CDR1 is MDHEN and CDR2 is SYDVKM. As DNA, the CDR3 is TGTGCCAGCCCCCCTTCGGCCCGGGGAAGGAACACTGAAGCTTTCTTT. Translation gives CASPPSARGRNTEAFF.

The rearrangement joins TRBV19 to TRBJ2-1; 9 bases fit TRBD1. This CDR3 region has 16 residues. CDR1 and CDR2 from the germline V gene are LNHDA and SQIVND (reference sequence). The ends lost 4 bases at V and 8 bases at J; junction bases unmatched: 12. CDR3 in DNA: TGTGCCAGTAGTACCCGTGGGGGACAGGGTATCGATGAGCAGTTCTTC. Its protein is CASSTRGGQGIDEQFF. The complete variable domain, with remaining parts taken from reference TRBV19 and TRBJ2-1, reads DGGITQSPKYLFRKEGQNVTLSCEQNLNHDAMYWYRQDPGQGLRLIYYSQIVNDFQKGDIAEGYSVSREKKESFPLTVTSAQKNPTAFYLCASSTRGGQGIDEQFFGPGTRLTVL.

This chain connects TRBV9 to TRBJ1-1; tentative D call: TRBD1 (5 bases). With 2 bases removed from V and 1 base from J, the gap between germline ends came to 9 bases. Germline CDR1 reads SGDLS; CDR2 reads YYNGEE. This CDR3 has 14 amino acids. CDR3 in DNA: TGTGCCAGCAGCGTGGGGGTGGGGAACACTGAAGCTTTCTTT. It is translated as CASSVGVGNTEAFF.

This chain links TRBV19 with TRBJ2-2; D uncertain. The CDR3 has 13 residues. CDR1 is LNHDA and CDR2 is SQIVND in the germline V gene (reference sequence). V was pared by 3 bases and J by 4 bases, with 6 bases between. DNA of the CDR3: TGTGCCAGTAGTATCGGCCTCACCGGGGAGCTGTTTTTT. Amino acids: CASSIGLTGELFF. Variable domain in full (rest from reference TRBV19 and TRBJ2-2): DGGITQSPKYLFRKEGQNVTLSCEQNLNHDAMYWYRQDPGQGLRLIYYSQIVNDFQKGDIAEGYSVSREKKESFPLTVTSAQKNPTAFYLCASSIGLTGELFFGEGSRLTVL.

V usage is TRBV7-8 and J usage is TRBJ2-1, with 7 bases lining up with TRBD2. J lost 0 bases, V lost 6 bases, and 8 bases had no gene match. Looked up from germline, CDR1 is SGHVS and CDR2 is FQNEAQ. This CDR3 is 16 amino acids long. CDR3 loop: CASRPVAGASYNEQFF. CDR3 sequence (DNA): TGTGCCAGCAGGCCGGTAGCGGGCGCCTCCTACAATGAGCAGTTCTTC.

The chain couples TRBV7-8 to TRBJ2-7, with 7 bases aligning to TRBD2. With V trimmed by 1 base and J by 2 bases, 5 bases remained unmatched. CDR3 size: 15 residues. Per germline, CDR1 SGHVS and CDR2 FQNEAQ. CDR3 protein: CASSLGLAETYEQYF. The CDR3 DNA is TGTGCCAGCAGCTTAGGGCTAGCGGAGACCTACGAGCAGTACTTC.

This clone was seen a single time. CDR3 bases: TGTGCCAGCAGCATATCGAACACCGGGGAGCTGTTTTTT. This encodes CASSISNTGELFF. The V call is TRBV9, the J call TRBJ2-2; D call uncertain. This CDR3 comprises 13 residues. Per the germline V gene, CDR1 is SGDLS and CDR2 is YYNGEE. The V end was cut by 4 bases, the J end by 0 bases, with 4 bases between. The full variable domain, with the rest looked up from reference TRBV9 and TRBJ2-2, is DSGVTQTPKHLITATGQRVTLRCSPRSGDLSVYWYQQSLDQGLQFLIQYYNGEERAKGNILERFSAQQFPDLHSELNLSSLELGDSALYFCASSISNTGELFFGEGSRLTVL.

The chain joins TRBV9 to TRBJ2-2, with D tentatively TRBD2 (6 bases). This CDR3 spans 15 amino acids. CDR1 SGDLS and CDR2 YYNGEE come from the germline V gene. V lost 0 bases and J 5 bases, leaving 11 bases between the germline ends. CDR3 bases: TGTGCCAGCAGCGTAGACGGGAGAGAAACCGGGGAGCTGTTTTTT. Its translation: CASSVDGRETGELFF.

The chain couples TRBV4-3 to TRBJ1-1; D remains ambiguous. The CDR3 totals 14 residues. Germline-derived CDR1 and CDR2 are LGHNA and YSLEER. V lost 0 bases and J 4 bases, leaving 9 bases between the germline ends. CDR3 sequence reads: CASSQDSRGTEAFF. For the CDR3, the DNA is TGCGCCAGCAGCCAAGACAGCCGTGGCACTGAAGCTTTCTTT.

The V and J genes are TRBV9 and TRBJ2-7, with a possible D match to TRBD1 (5 bases). Germline V lookup: CDR1 SGDLS, CDR2 YYNGEE. The CDR3 has 14 amino acids. The V end was cut by 0 bases, the J end by 1 base, with 8 bases between. The CDR3 region is CASSVADRSYEQYF. CDR3 nucleotides: TGTGCCAGCAGCGTAGCCGACAGATCCTACGAGCAGTACTTC.

This clone showed up just once. The chain uses TRBV11-3 and TRBJ1-2; 7 nucleotides align to TRBD1. Germline V gene lookup returns CDR1 SGHNT and CDR2 YENEEA. This CDR3 region has 12 residues. The V gene end was trimmed by 6 bases and the J gene end by 6 bases; junction bases not matched to a gene: 4. In DNA, the CDR3 is TGTGCCAGCAGTCGGACAGGAGATGGCTACACCTTC. Amino acids: CASSRTGDGYTF. Drawing the rest from reference TRBV11-3 and TRBJ1-2, the complete variable domain is EAGVVQSPRYKIIEKKQPVAFWCNPISGHNTLYWYLQNLGQGPELLIRYENEEAVDDSQLPKDRFSAERLKGVDSTLKIQPAELGDSAVYLCASSRTGDGYTFGSGTRLTVV.

The rearrangement links TRBV11-1 to TRBJ2-3, with 13 bases fitting TRBD2. V shed 4 bases, J shed 2 bases, and the junction held 6 bases outside the gene matches. The CDR3 is made up of 17 amino acids. CDR1 and CDR2 (germline): SGHAT, FQDESV (reference sequence). DNA for the CDR3: TGTGCCAGCAGCTCAAGGACTAGCGGGGGATTCACAGATACGCAGTATTTT. It codes for CASSSRTSGGFTDTQYF. Full variable domain (outside the CDR3, taken from reference TRBV11-1 and TRBJ2-3): EAEVAQSPRYKITEKSQAVAFWCDPISGHATLYWYRQILGQGPELLVQFQDESVVDDSQLPKDRFSAERLKGVDSTLKIQPAELGDSAMYLCASSSRTSGGFTDTQYFGPGTRLTVL.

The V gene is TRBV18, the J gene TRBJ1-1; 7 bases agree with TRBD1. V lost 5 bases and J lost 5; bases outside the gene matches: 11. The CDR3 runs 15 residues. The germline V gene encodes CDR1 KGHSH and CDR2 LQKENI. The CDR3 nucleotides are TGTGCCAGCTCATTACGACAGGGACGGGAAACTGAAGCTTTCTTT. Its protein is CASSLRQGRETEAFF.

This chain links TRBV2 with TRBJ2-5, with D perhaps matching TRBD1 (6 bases). Trimming took 7 bases from V and 5 from J, leaving 20 bases between them. The CDR3 runs 15 residues. CDR1 is SNHLY and CDR2 is FYNNEI in the germline V gene. The CDR3 region has the DNA TGTGCCAGCAACCCCCAGGGGCTACACTGGGAGACCCAGTACTTC. This gives the protein CASNPQGLHWETQYF.

Only one count was recorded for this clone. V usage is TRBV19 and J usage is TRBJ2-1; D might be TRBD1 (6 bases). The CDR3 runs 15 residues. Germline CDR1 LNHDA, CDR2 SQIVND (reference sequence). V lost 1 base and J 7 bases, leaving 14 bases between the germline ends. CDR3 in amino acids: CASSIGGSGVNEQFF. The CDR3 DNA sequence: TGTGCCAGTAGTATAGGAGGGTCAGGGGTGAATGAGCAGTTCTTC.

The chain couples TRBV6-5 to TRBJ2-2; D remains unclear. This CDR3 contains 15 residues. Germline V gene sequence: CDR1 MNHEY, CDR2 SVGAGI. With 8 bases removed from V and 6 bases from J, the gap between germline ends came to 19 bases. CDR3 nucleotides: TGTGCCAGCGCTACCCAGAAGGGTTTCCCCGGGGAGCTGTTTTTT. Translated: CASATQKGFPGELFF.